This is a list of T cell receptor beta chains from one sample in a study of blood T cell repertoires in COVID-19. The protocol was immunoSEQ multiplex PCR, while the TCRdb copy is restricted to in-frame clones and leaves out a portion. This sample has 20,000 to 25,000 clones, with 88% found just once. Material for sequencing was peripheral blood. The receptor source for this set is a man in his 70s in a cohort sampled during active COVID-19. Both conserved end residues are part of each CDR3. Fields, in order: CDR3 protein, clone size, J gene, V gene. Clone size, where shown, is once, few, many, or a class for clones that have expanded.

CDR3 protein: CASSGQQGVQTQYF; clone size: few; J gene: TRBJ2-5; V gene: TRBV5-1
CDR3 protein: CASSKADHGQGRGETQYF; clone size: .; J gene: TRBJ2-5; V gene: TRBV21-1
CDR3 protein: CASSSRTSGRGGEQFF; clone size: once; J gene: TRBJ2-1; V gene: TRBV5-5
CDR3 protein: CATSRGQGSGNTIYF; clone size: .; J gene: TRBJ1-3; V gene: TRBV15
CDR3 protein: CASSSLGLAENIQYF; clone size: .; J gene: TRBJ2-4; V gene: TRBV7-2
CDR3 protein: CASKIGGGSPLHF; clone size: .; J gene: TRBJ1-6; V gene: TRBV19
CDR3 protein: CASSEYRVGSPLHF; clone size: few; J gene: TRBJ1-6; V gene: TRBV25-1
CDR3 protein: CAWSVSGIRADQPQHF; clone size: .; J gene: TRBJ1-5; V gene: TRBV30
CDR3 protein: CAISGTGGAAEAFF; clone size: .; J gene: TRBJ1-1; V gene: TRBV10-3
CDR3 protein: CASSSQTGSTDTQYF; clone size: .; J gene: TRBJ2-3; V gene: TRBV5-1
CDR3 protein: CASSQGLGSYEQYF; clone size: .; J gene: TRBJ2-7; V gene: TRBV3-1/TRBV3-2
CDR3 protein: CASSLGSGSYNEQFF; clone size: .; J gene: TRBJ2-1; V gene: TRBV7-2
CDR3 protein: CASSEGRVHEQFF; clone size: .; J gene: TRBJ2-1; V gene: TRBV10-2
CDR3 protein: CASSLAGTGGYNEQFF; clone size: .; J gene: TRBJ2-1; V gene: TRBV7-2
CDR3 protein: CASSFGGRSTDTQYF; clone size: .; J gene: TRBJ2-3; V gene: TRBV5-6
CDR3 protein: CASSRPRAQYF; clone size: .; J gene: TRBJ2-5; V gene: TRBV7-9
CDR3 protein: CASSAGGWTGELFF; clone size: .; J gene: TRBJ2-2; V gene: TRBV4-2
CDR3 protein: CASAGTGGFYEQYF; clone size: once; J gene: TRBJ2-7; V gene: TRBV7-9
CDR3 protein: CSALFRETQYF; clone size: .; J gene: TRBJ2-5; V gene: TRBV20-1
CDR3 protein: CASSLIGRGETQYF; clone size: .; J gene: TRBJ2-5; V gene: TRBV5-1
CDR3 protein: CASSLDIQETQYF; clone size: medium-sized; J gene: TRBJ2-5; V gene: TRBV18
CDR3 protein: CASSPRDRGAYEQYF; clone size: .; J gene: TRBJ2-7; V gene: TRBV14
CDR3 protein: CASSRWTGSTDTQYF; clone size: .; J gene: TRBJ2-3; V gene: TRBV6-6
CDR3 protein: CASSFGGGGNEQFF; clone size: .; J gene: TRBJ2-1; V gene: TRBV7-3
CDR3 protein: CATGGTVNSPLHF; clone size: .; J gene: TRBJ1-6; V gene: TRBV28
CDR3 protein: CASSGGENSNYGYTF; clone size: .; J gene: TRBJ1-2; V gene: TRBV6-4
CDR3 protein: CASSMGPRGQYGNTIYF; clone size: .; J gene: TRBJ1-3; V gene: TRBV7-2
CDR3 protein: CASSEARPVVETQYF; clone size: .; J gene: TRBJ2-5; V gene: TRBV2
CDR3 protein: CASSLEPVGDSVSPLHF; clone size: .; J gene: TRBJ1-6; V gene: TRBV5-1
CDR3 protein: CATRERQETQYF; clone size: once; J gene: TRBJ2-5; V gene: TRBV6-6
CDR3 protein: CASSYSNRVVGDEQYF; clone size: .; J gene: TRBJ2-7; V gene: TRBV6-5
CDR3 protein: CASSRGLSETQYF; clone size: .; J gene: TRBJ2-5; V gene: TRBV7-2
CDR3 protein: CASGFRNTEAFF; clone size: .; J gene: TRBJ1-1; V gene: TRBV6-5
CDR3 protein: CATQTSANTGELFF; clone size: large; J gene: TRBJ2-2; V gene: TRBV24-1
CDR3 protein: CASSQGPGTSGSEDEQFF; clone size: .; J gene: TRBJ2-1; V gene: TRBV4-2
CDR3 protein: CASSQGLRQGEQFF; clone size: few; J gene: TRBJ2-1; V gene: TRBV4-1
CDR3 protein: CASSLASGFRTSSFSYEQYF; clone size: .; J gene: TRBJ2-7; V gene: TRBV7-2
CDR3 protein: CASSQAGTSGRRRNEQFF; clone size: once; J gene: TRBJ2-1; V gene: TRBV3-1/TRBV3-2
CDR3 protein: CASSPRASGTGNTGELFF; clone size: .; J gene: TRBJ2-2; V gene: TRBV9
CDR3 protein: CASSSLRTGDGYTF; clone size: .; J gene: TRBJ1-2; V gene: TRBV28
CDR3 protein: CASSSQGRRQYF; clone size: .; J gene: TRBJ2-7; V gene: TRBV12-3/TRBV12-4
CDR3 protein: CASSPGGQGLGGNQPQHF; clone size: .; J gene: TRBJ1-5; V gene: TRBV5-1
CDR3 protein: CASSSKGPGSYGYTF; clone size: .; J gene: TRBJ1-2; V gene: TRBV28
CDR3 protein: CATSDSGQGGSGANVLTF; clone size: .; J gene: TRBJ2-6; V gene: TRBV24-1
CDR3 protein: CASSPDRGSAEAFF; clone size: .; J gene: TRBJ1-1; V gene: TRBV6-2/TRBV6-3
CDR3 protein: CASSDASRNQPQHF; clone size: .; J gene: TRBJ1-5; V gene: TRBV2
CDR3 protein: CASSIQGELNTEAFF; clone size: .; J gene: TRBJ1-1; V gene: TRBV19
CDR3 protein: CASIRVPGANVLTF; clone size: .; J gene: TRBJ2-6; V gene: TRBV19